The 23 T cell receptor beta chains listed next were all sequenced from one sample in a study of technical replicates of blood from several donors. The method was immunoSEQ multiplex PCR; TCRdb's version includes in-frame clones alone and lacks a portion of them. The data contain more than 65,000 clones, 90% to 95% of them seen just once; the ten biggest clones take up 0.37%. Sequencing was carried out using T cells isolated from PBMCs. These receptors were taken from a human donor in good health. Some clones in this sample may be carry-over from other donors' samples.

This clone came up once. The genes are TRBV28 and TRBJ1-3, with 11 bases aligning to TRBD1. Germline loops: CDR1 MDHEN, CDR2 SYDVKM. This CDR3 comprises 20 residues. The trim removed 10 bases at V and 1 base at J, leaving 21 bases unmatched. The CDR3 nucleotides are TGTGCCACCACGACCCCGACCGGGACAGGGGGTCGTTTTTCTGGAAACACCATATATTTT. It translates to CATTTPTGTGGRFSGNTIYF.

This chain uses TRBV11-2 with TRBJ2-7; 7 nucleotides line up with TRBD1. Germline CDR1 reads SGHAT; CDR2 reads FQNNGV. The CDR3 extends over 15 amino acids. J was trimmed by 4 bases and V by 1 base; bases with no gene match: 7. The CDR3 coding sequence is TGTGCCAGCAGCTTAGTTAGGGGACAGAAATACGAGCAGTACTTC. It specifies CASSLVRGQKYEQYF.

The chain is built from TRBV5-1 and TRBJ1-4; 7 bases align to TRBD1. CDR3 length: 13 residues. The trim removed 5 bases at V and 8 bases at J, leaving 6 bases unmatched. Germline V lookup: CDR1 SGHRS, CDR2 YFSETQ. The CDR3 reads CASSYRGVEKLFF. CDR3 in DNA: TGCGCCAGCAGTTACAGGGGCGTAGAAAAACTGTTTTTT.

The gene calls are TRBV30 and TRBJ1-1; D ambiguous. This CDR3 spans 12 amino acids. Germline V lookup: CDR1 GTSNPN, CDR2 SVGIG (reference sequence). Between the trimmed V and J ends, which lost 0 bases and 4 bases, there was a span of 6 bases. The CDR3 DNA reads TGTGCCTGGAGTGTACTCCGCACTGAAGCTTTCTTT. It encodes CAWSVLRTEAFF. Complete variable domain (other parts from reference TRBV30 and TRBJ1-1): SQTIHQWPATLVQPVGSPLSLECTVEGTSNPNLYWYRQAAGRGLQLLFYSVGIGQISSEVPQNLSASRPQDRQFILSSKKLLLSDSGFYLCAWSVLRTEAFFGQGTRLTVV.

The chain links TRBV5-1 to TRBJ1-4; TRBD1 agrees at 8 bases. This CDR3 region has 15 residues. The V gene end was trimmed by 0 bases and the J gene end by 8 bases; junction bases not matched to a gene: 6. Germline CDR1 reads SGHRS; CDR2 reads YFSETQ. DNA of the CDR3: TGCGCCAGCAGCTTGGGGGGACAGGCGGCGGAAAAACTGTTTTTT. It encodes CASSLGGQAAEKLFF.

CDR3 sequence (DNA): TGTGCCAGCAGCCATCATAGCTCCTACAATGAGCAGTTCTTC. This codes for CASSHHSSYNEQFF. This rearrangement joins TRBV11-3 to TRBJ2-1; D is unresolved. Deletions cut 5 bases from V and 0 bases from J, with 8 bases between. The CDR3 runs 14 residues. The germline CDR1 and CDR2 sequences are SGHNT and YENEEA.

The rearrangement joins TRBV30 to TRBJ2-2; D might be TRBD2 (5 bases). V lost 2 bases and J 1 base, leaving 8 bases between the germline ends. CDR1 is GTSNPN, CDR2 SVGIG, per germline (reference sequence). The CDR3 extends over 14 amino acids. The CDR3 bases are TGTGCCTGGAGTCCTGGACTGAACACCGGGGAGCTGTTTTTT. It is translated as CAWSPGLNTGELFF.

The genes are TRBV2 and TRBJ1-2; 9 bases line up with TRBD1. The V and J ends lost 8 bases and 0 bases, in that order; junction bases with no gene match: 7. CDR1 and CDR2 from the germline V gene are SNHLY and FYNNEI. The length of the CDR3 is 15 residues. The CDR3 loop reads CASYGQGKSNYGYTF. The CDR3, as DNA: TGTGCCAGCTATGGACAGGGGAAATCTAACTATGGCTACACCTTC.

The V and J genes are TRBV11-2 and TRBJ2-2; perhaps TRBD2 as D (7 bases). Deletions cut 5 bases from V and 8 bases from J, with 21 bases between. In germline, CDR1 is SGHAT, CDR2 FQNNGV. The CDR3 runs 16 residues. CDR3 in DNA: TGTGCCAGCAGCCCACTGGGGGGGGGCCGGACGGGGGAGCTGTTTTTT. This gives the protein CASSPLGGGRTGELFF.

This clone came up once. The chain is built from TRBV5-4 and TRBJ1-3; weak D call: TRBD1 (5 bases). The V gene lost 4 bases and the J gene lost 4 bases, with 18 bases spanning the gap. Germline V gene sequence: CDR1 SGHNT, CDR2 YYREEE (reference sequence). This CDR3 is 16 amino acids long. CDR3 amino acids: CASSPGEVLGGNTIYF. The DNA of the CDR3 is TGTGCCAGCAGCCCGGGGGAGGTCCTCGGCGGAAACACCATATATTTT.

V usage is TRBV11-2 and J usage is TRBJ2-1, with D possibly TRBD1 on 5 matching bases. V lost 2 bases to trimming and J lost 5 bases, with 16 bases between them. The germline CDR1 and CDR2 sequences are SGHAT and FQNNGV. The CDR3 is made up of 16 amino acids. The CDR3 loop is CASSLLYVGRDNEQFF. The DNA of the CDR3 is TGTGCCAGCAGCTTACTATACGTGGGCAGGGACAATGAGCAGTTCTTC.

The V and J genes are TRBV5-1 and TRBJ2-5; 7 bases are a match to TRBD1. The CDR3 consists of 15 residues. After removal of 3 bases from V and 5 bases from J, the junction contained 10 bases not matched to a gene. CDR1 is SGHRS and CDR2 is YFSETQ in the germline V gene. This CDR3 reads CASSYLLQGQETQYF. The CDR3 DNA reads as TGCGCCAGCAGCTACCTCCTACAGGGGCAGGAGACCCAGTACTTC.

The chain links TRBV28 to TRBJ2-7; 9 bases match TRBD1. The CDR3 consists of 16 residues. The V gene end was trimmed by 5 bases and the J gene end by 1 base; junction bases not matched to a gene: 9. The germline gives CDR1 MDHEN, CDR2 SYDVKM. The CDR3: CASSPIGQGSSYEQYF. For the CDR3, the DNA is TGTGCCAGCAGTCCAATAGGACAGGGGTCATCCTACGAGCAGTACTTC.

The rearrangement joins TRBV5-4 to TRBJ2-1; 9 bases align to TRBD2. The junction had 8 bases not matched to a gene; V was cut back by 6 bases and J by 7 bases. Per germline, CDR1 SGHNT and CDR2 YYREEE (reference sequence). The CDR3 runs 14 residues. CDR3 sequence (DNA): TGTGCCAGCAACAGAGCGGGAGGCTGGAATGAGCAGTTCTTC. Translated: CASNRAGGWNEQFF.

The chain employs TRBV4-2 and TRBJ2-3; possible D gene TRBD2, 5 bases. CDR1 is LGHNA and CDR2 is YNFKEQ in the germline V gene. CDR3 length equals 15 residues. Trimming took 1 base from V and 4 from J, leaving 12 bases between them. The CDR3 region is CASSQVPSMADTQYF. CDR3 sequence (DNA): TGTGCCAGCAGCCAAGTACCTAGCATGGCAGATACGCAGTATTTT.

CDR3 amino acids: CASSSETGDYGYTF. CDR3 nucleotides: TGCGCCAGCAGCTCCGAGACAGGGGACTATGGCTACACCTTC. The chain employs TRBV5-1 and TRBJ1-2, with 8 nucleotides matching TRBD1. Per the germline V gene, CDR1 is SGHRS and CDR2 is YFSETQ. Trimming cost V 3 bases and J 3 bases; bases outside gene matches: 4. This CDR3 has 14 amino acids.

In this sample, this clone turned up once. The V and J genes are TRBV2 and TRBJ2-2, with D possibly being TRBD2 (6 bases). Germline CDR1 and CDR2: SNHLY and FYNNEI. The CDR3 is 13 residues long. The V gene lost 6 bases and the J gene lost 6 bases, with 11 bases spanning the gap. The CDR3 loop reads CASSPPGAGELFF. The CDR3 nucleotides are TGTGCCAGCAGCCCCCCGGGGGCCGGGGAGCTGTTTTTT.

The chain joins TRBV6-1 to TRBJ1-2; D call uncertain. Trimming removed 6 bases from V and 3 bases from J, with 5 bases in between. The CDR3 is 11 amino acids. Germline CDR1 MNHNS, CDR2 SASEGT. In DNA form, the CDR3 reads TGTGCCAGCAGCGTTTACTATGGCTACACCTTC. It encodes CASSVYYGYTF.

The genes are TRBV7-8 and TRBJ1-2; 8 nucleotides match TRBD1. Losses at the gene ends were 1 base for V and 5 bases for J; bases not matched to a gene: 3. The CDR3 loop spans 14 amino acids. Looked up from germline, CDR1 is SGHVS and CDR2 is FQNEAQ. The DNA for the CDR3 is TGTGCCAGCAGCTTAGACAGGGGGAAATATGGCTACACCTTC. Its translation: CASSLDRGKYGYTF.

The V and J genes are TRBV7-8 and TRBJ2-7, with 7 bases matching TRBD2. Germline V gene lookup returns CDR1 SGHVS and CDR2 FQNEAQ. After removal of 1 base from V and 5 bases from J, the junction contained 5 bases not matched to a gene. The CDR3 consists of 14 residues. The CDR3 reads CASSLGEGIDEQYF. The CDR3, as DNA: TGTGCCAGCAGCTTAGGGGAGGGCATAGACGAGCAGTACTTC.

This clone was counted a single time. CDR3 in DNA: TGTGCCAGCAGCTTACGGATAGGTGGACAGGGTAGTCAACACTATAATTCACCCCTCCACTTT. Translation gives CASSLRIGGQGSQHYNSPLHF. This chain connects TRBV7-8 to TRBJ1-6, with TRBD1 matching 8 bases. The CDR3 has 21 amino acids. Germline CDR1 and CDR2: SGHVS and FQNEAQ. Losses at the gene ends were 2 bases for V and 3 bases for J; bases not matched to a gene: 18.

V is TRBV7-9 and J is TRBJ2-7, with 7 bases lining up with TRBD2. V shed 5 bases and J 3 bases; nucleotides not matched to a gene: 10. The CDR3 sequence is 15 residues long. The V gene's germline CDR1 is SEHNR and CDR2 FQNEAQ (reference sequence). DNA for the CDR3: TGTGCCAGCAGCCGCCGGGAGGCGACTAACTACGAGCAGTACTTC. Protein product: CASSRREATNYEQYF.

CDR3 coding DNA: TGCGCCAGCAGCCTACCAGTGGACAGGGGGAACACCGGGGAGCTGTTTTTT. Residues: CASSLPVDRGNTGELFF. The chain uses TRBV5-1 and TRBJ2-2, with 9 bases fitting TRBD1. Germline CDR1 reads SGHRS; CDR2 reads YFSETQ. The CDR3 spans 17 residues. After removal of 4 bases from V and 1 base from J, the junction contained 8 bases not matched to a gene. Drawing the rest from reference TRBV5-1 and TRBJ2-2, the complete variable domain is KAGVTQTPRYLIKTRGQQVTLSCSPISGHRSVSWYQQTPGQGLQFLFEYFSETQRNKGNFPGRFSGRQFSNSRSEMNVSTLELGDSALYLCASSLPVDRGNTGELFFGEGSRLTVL.